Listed here are 22 T cell receptor beta chains from one sample, sequenced in a study of cytomegalovirus exposure and HLA in healthy donors. Some clones are missing from TCRdb's copy, which holds only in-frame ones; the method was immunoSEQ multiplex PCR. The sample has tens of thousands of clones; around 94% are singletons. Sequencing was performed on PBMCs. These receptors were taken from a man aged 18 to 35 in good health and CMV-seronegative.

This chain joins TRBV25-1 and TRBJ2-1; 7 bases agree with TRBD2. This CDR3 region has 15 residues. J gave up 8 bases and V 4 bases, and 11 bases lay outside the gene matches. Looked up from germline, CDR1 is MGHDK and CDR2 is SYGVNS. The DNA of the CDR3 is TGTGCCAGCAGTGCCGAACTAGCGAGAGGGGATGAGCAGTTCTTC. This gives the protein CASSAELARGDEQFF.

The chain joins TRBV7-8 to TRBJ2-2, with TRBD2 matching over 9 bases. The CDR3 contains 17 residues. Germline V gene lookup returns CDR1 SGHVS and CDR2 FQNEAQ. V lost 5 bases and J lost 3; bases outside the gene matches: 10. CDR3 region: CASSLYRGRAYTGELFF. CDR3 DNA sequence: TGTGCCAGCAGCCTCTATCGCGGGAGGGCATACACCGGGGAGCTGTTTTTT.

This clone was seen a single time. The rearrangement links TRBV6-5 to TRBJ1-1, with 10 bases matching TRBD1. This CDR3 comprises 14 residues. The V gene end was trimmed by 7 bases and the J gene end by 5 bases; junction bases not matched to a gene: 7. Germline V gene sequence: CDR1 MNHEY, CDR2 SVGAGI. The CDR3 DNA follows: TGTGCCAGCAAGACAGGGGGCGCCGGGACTGAAGCTTTCTTT. Translating it yields CASKTGGAGTEAFF.

This chain joins TRBV5-1 and TRBJ1-1; possibly TRBD1 for D (5 bases). CDR1 SGHRS and CDR2 YFSETQ come from the germline V gene. V was trimmed by 5 bases and J by 1 base, leaving 18 bases between them. This CDR3 contains 16 residues. The CDR3 spells CASRPVGTGRNTEAFF. DNA for the CDR3: TGCGCCAGCAGACCCGTCGGGACTGGGAGGAACACTGAAGCTTTCTTT.

This chain uses TRBV2 with TRBJ2-3; 11 bases line up with TRBD2. Germline loops: CDR1 SNHLY, CDR2 FYNNEI. The CDR3 length is 15 residues. V was clipped by 4 bases and J by 3 bases; unmatched bases: 3. CDR3 DNA: TGTGCCAGCAGTGGAGGGACTAGCGGAACAGATACGCAGTATTTT. Translation: CASSGGTSGTDTQYF.

The chain links TRBV28 to TRBJ1-1; D may be TRBD1 (5 bases). The CDR3 is made up of 15 amino acids. Trimming pared 6 bases from V and 5 bases from J, leaving 19 bases between. Germline V gene sequence: CDR1 MDHEN, CDR2 SYDVKM. As DNA, the CDR3 is TGTGCCAGCAGACGTACCTCCGGGACTGGGACTGAAGCTTTCTTT. Translated: CASRRTSGTGTEAFF.

The V gene is TRBV18, the J gene TRBJ2-7; tentative D call: TRBD2 (7 bases). The CDR3 sequence is 15 residues long. V dropped 2 bases and J dropped 7 bases, with 18 bases sitting between them. Germline CDR1 reads KGHSH; CDR2 reads LQKENI. In nucleotides, the CDR3 is TGTGCCAGCTCACCAGGGGGGGCGCAATCCCCTGAGCAGTACTTC. The encoded protein is CASSPGGAQSPEQYF. Drawing the rest from reference TRBV18 and TRBJ2-7, the complete variable domain is NAGVMQNPRHLVRRRGQEARLRCSPMKGHSHVYWYRQLPEEGLKFMVYLQKENIIDESGMPKERFSAEFPKEGPSILRIQQVVRGDSAAYFCASSPGGAQSPEQYFGPGTRLTVT.

The J gene is TRBJ1-1, the V gene TRBV7-2, with a possible D match to TRBD1 (5 bases). The CDR3 is 16 residues long. Germline CDR1 SGHTA, CDR2 FQGNSA. The V and J ends lost 5 bases and 8 bases respectively, with 24 bases between them. CDR3 loop: CASSRDGGGGKVEAFF. The CDR3 bases are TGTGCCAGCAGCCGGGACGGGGGAGGAGGAAAAGTAGAAGCTTTCTTT.

V is TRBV6-5 and J is TRBJ2-7, with 7 nucleotides matching TRBD1. The CDR3 runs 14 residues. CDR1 MNHEY and CDR2 SVGAGI come from the germline V gene. The V and J ends lost 2 bases and 2 bases, in that order; junction bases with no gene match: 3. CDR3 nucleotides: TGTGCCAGCAGTTACCGGGACAGAGCCTACGAGCAGTACTTC. Protein: CASSYRDRAYEQYF.

This clone came up once. Here the CDR3 DNA reads TGTGCCAGCAGTTTAGGGCTAGCGGGAGGCGGCGCCGTCTACGAGCAGTACTTC. Translating it yields CASSLGLAGGGAVYEQYF. This chain links TRBV27 with TRBJ2-7, with 11 nucleotides matching TRBD2. CDR1 and CDR2 (germline): MNHEY, SMNVEV (reference sequence). Germline trimming cut 2 bases from V and 3 bases from J; bases unmatched to any gene: 12. CDR3 length: 18 amino acids.

The rearrangement links TRBV25-1 to TRBJ2-5, with D maybe TRBD2 (6 bases). Trimming pared 3 bases from V and 9 bases from J, leaving 23 bases between. The germline V gene has CDR1 MGHDK and CDR2 SYGVNS. The CDR3 loop spans 16 amino acids. CDR3 region: CASSDLVAGPEVAQYF. Here the CDR3 DNA reads TGTGCCAGCAGTGACCTCGTCGCGGGACCCGAAGTGGCCCAGTACTTC.

The chain recombines TRBV29-1 with TRBJ2-1; D not resolved. This CDR3 is built from 13 residues. V lost 2 bases and J lost 6, with 11 bases in between. CDR1 is SQVTM, CDR2 ANQGSEA, per germline. CDR3 bases: TGCAGCGTTGAAATTTGGGCCACCAATGAGCAGTTCTTC. Encoded protein: CSVEIWATNEQFF.

The chain couples TRBV19 to TRBJ2-1; 8 bases fit TRBD2. V was pared by 5 bases and J by 8 bases, with 11 bases of the junction left unmatched. CDR1 and CDR2 from the germline V gene are LNHDA and SQIVND (reference sequence). The CDR3 contains 15 residues. The DNA for the CDR3 is TGTGCCAGTAGTGGTAGCGGGACATGGGGCGATGAGCAGTTCTTC. It codes for CASSGSGTWGDEQFF.

The chain recombines TRBV6-5 with TRBJ2-1; TRBD2 is a possible D gene (6 bases). The CDR3 consists of 11 residues. V lost 5 bases to trimming and J lost 10 bases, with 9 bases between them. The germline gives CDR1 MNHEY, CDR2 SVGAGI. In DNA form, the CDR3 reads TGTGCCAGCAGTCGCGGGGAGGAGCAGTTCTTC. Translation gives CASSRGEEQFF.

The chain combines TRBV13 with TRBJ2-1; D is undetermined. CDR3 length: 15 amino acids. Germline V gene lookup returns CDR1 PRHDT and CDR2 FYEKMQ (reference sequence). V lost 3 bases and J 5 bases, leaving 14 bases between the germline ends. CDR3 DNA sequence: TGTGCCAGCAGCTTCACAAGTTTGGCTCACAATGAGCAGTTCTTC. This gives the protein CASSFTSLAHNEQFF.

The CDR3 sequence is CASSLAGFGEQFF. DNA of the CDR3: TGTGCCAGCAGCTTAGCAGGATTTGGTGAGCAGTTCTTC. The rearrangement uses TRBV11-3 and TRBJ2-1; the D is unclear. The V gene's germline CDR1 is SGHNT and CDR2 YENEEA. CDR3 length equals 13 residues. V dropped 1 base and J dropped 9 bases, with 10 bases sitting between them.

The gene calls are TRBV7-2 and TRBJ2-7; TRBD2 agrees at 9 bases. The CDR3 is 16 residues long. The V and J ends lost 3 bases and 4 bases, in that order; junction bases with no gene match: 10. CDR1 is SGHTA, CDR2 FQGNSA, per germline. The CDR3 loop reads CASSLRDGGRVYEQYF. CDR3 nucleotide sequence: TGTGCCAGCAGCTTGAGAGATGGCGGGAGGGTTTACGAGCAGTACTTC.

V usage is TRBV28 and J usage is TRBJ1-5; D may be TRBD1 (5 bases). The CDR3 has 15 residues. Germline V gene sequence: CDR1 MDHEN, CDR2 SYDVKM. V was cut by 3 bases and J by 6 bases, with 15 bases left in between. CDR3 sequence: CASSFGRAKVQPQHF. As DNA, the CDR3 is TGTGCCAGCAGTTTTGGCAGGGCGAAAGTTCAGCCCCAGCATTTT.

The chain joins TRBV14 to TRBJ1-2; D is perhaps TRBD1 (5 bases). V was clipped by 1 base and J by 8 bases, with 17 bases between them. The CDR3 consists of 15 residues. From germline, CDR1 is SGHDN and CDR2 FVKESK. The CDR3 spells CASSQALGGPQGYTF. The CDR3 bases are TGTGCCAGCAGCCAAGCCTTGGGGGGACCGCAAGGCTACACCTTC.

The genes are TRBV5-8 and TRBJ2-1; 8 bases line up with TRBD2. Unmatched junction bases numbered 5, after V lost 1 base and J lost 8 bases. The CDR3 is 14 amino acids. The germline gives CDR1 SGHTS, CDR2 YDEGEE. CDR3 coding DNA: TGTGCCAGCAGCTTGTCCGGGAGGGGTTATGAGCAGTTCTTC. This sequence encodes CASSLSGRGYEQFF.

This sequence joins TRBV6-1 and TRBJ2-7, with D uncertain. Germline CDR1 and CDR2: MNHNS and SASEGT. This CDR3 contains 16 residues. The germline V and J ends were trimmed by 2 bases and 3 bases, with 17 bases remaining between them. For the CDR3, the DNA is TGTGCCAGCAGTGAAAGTAGTTTACGGTTCAACTACGAGCAGTACTTC. Translation: CASSESSLRFNYEQYF.

The genes are TRBV9 and TRBJ2-2, with no clear D. Trimming took off 0 bases at V and 5 bases at J, with 5 bases between the two ends. Germline V gene sequence: CDR1 SGDLS, CDR2 YYNGEE. The CDR3 covers 13 residues. The CDR3 region is CASSVVETGELFF. In DNA, the CDR3 is TGTGCCAGCAGCGTAGTCGAGACCGGGGAGCTGTTTTTT.